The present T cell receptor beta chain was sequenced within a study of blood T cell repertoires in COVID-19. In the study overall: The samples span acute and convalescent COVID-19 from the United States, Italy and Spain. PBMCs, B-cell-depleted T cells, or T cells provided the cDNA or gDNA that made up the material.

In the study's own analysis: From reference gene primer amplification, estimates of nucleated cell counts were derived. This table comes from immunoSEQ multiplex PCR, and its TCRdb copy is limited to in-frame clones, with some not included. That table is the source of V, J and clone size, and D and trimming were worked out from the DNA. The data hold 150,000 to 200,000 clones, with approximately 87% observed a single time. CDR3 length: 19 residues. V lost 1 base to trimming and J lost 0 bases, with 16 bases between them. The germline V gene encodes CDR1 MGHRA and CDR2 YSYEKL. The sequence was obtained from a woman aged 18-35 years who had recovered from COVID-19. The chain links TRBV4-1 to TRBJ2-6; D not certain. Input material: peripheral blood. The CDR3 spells CASSQGYSPPNSGANVLTF. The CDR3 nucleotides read TGCGCCAGCAGCCAAGGCTACAGTCCTCCGAACTCTGGGGCCAACGTCCTGACTTTC.